This TCR beta chain is drawn from a study of blood T cells in healthy people across ages. Study-level points and caveats: Higher diversity and more naive CD4+ cells were features of long-lived donors, compared to aged donors.

Healthy Caucasian individuals from Russia aged 6 to 90 were enrolled as donors. Isolation of PBMCs gave at least 6 million cells per sample. The V end lost 0 bases, the J end lost 3 bases, and 10 bases lay between the germline ends. CDR3 length: 14 amino acids. Germline CDR1 reads SGHRS; CDR2 reads YFSETQ. In the case of this clonotype: Its antigen is not known.

Alongside a J-beta primer mix, a sample-barcoded 5' primer served in a second PCR lasting about 7 to 12 cycles. Sequencing recovered at least 2.5 million CDR3-containing paired-end reads from each sample. TCRdb redid the calling of the 5' RACE reads with MiXCR, one entry per CDR3 protein. Among hundreds of thousands of distinct CDR3 sequences listed, about 30% were seen once. The sequencing input was blood. The source of this sequence is a woman over 75 in good health. The chain joins TRBV5-1 to TRBJ2-7; the D gene is possibly TRBD1 (5 bases). The CDR3 spells CASSLEPGRYEQYF. The CDR3, as DNA: TGCGCCAGCAGCTTGGAACCAGGGCGCTACGAGCAGTACTTC. The full variable domain, rest sourced from reference TRBV5-1 and TRBJ2-7, is KAGVTQTPRYLIKTRGQQVTLSCSPISGHRSVSWYQQTPGQGLQFLFEYFSETQRNKGNFPGRFSGRQFSNSRSEMNVSTLELGDSALYLCASSLEPGRYEQYFGPGTRLTVT.